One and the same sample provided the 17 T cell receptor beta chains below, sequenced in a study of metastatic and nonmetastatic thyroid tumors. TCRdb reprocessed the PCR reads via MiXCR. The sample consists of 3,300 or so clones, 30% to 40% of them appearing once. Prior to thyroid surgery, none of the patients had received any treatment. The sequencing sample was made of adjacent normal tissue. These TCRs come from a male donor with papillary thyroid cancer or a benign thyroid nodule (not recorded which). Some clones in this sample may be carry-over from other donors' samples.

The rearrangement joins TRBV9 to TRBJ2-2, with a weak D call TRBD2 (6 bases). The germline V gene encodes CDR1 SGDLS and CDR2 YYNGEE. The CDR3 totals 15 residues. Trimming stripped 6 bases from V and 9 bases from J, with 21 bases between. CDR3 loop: CASISPGLSTWELFF. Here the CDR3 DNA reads TGTGCCAGCATCTCCCCGGGACTGAGCACTTGGGAGCTGTTTTTT.

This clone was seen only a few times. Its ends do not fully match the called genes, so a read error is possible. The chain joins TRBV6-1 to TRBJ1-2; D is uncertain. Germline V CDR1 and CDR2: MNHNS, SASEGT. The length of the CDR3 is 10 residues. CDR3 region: CASREDGYTF. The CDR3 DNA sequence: TGTGCCAGCAGGGAAGATGGCTACACCTTC.

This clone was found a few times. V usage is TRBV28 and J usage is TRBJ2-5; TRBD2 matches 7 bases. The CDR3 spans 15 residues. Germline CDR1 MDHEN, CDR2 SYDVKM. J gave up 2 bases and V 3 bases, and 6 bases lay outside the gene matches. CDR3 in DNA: TGTGCCAGCAGTTTTTTGGGGGGGGGGCAAGAGACCCAGTACTTC. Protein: CASSFLGGGQETQYF.

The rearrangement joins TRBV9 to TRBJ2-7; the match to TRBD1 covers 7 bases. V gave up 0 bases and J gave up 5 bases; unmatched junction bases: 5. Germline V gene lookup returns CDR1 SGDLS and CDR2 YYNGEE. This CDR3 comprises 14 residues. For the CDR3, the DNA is TGTGCCAGCAGCGTAGATGGGGACAGCCACGAGCAGTACTTC. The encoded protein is CASSVDGDSHEQYF. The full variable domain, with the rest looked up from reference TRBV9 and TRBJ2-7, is DSGVTQTPKHLITATGQRVTLRCSPRSGDLSVYWYQQSLDQGLQFLIQYYNGEERAKGNILERFSAQQFPDLHSELNLSSLELGDSALYFCASSVDGDSHEQYFGPGTRLTVT.

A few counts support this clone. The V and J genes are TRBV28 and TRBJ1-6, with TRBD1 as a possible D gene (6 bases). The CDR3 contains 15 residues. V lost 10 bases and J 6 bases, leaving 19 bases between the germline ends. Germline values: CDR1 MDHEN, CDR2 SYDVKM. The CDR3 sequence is CAISFGDRSNSPLHF. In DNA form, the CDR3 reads TGTGCCATCTCCTTTGGAGACAGGAGTAATTCACCCCTCCACTTT.

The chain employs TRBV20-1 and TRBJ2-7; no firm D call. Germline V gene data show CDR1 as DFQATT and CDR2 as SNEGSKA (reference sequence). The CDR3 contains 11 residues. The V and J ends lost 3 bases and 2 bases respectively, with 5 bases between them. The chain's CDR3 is CSASPPYEQYF. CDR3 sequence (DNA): TGCAGTGCTAGCCCACCCTACGAGCAGTACTTC.

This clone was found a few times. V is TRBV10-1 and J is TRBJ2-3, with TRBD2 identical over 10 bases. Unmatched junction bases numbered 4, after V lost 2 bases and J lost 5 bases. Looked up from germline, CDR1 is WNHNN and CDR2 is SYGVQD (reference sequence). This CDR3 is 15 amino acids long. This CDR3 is CASSEQKRGGDTQYF. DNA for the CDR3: TGCGCCAGCAGTGAGCAAAAGCGGGGGGGAGATACGCAGTATTTT.

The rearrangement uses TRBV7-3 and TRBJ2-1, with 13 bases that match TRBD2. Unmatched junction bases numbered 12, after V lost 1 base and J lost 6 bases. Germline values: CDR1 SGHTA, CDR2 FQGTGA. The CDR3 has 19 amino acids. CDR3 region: CASSLSTRGRLAGGNEQFF. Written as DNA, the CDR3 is TGTGCCAGCAGCTTAAGTACCCGAGGCCGACTAGCGGGAGGCAATGAGCAGTTCTTC.

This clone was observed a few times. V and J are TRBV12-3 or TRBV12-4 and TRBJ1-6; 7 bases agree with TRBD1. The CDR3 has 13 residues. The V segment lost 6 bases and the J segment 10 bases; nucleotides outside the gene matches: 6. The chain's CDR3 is CASSWDSDSPLHF. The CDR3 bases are TGTGCCAGCAGCTGGGACAGCGACTCACCCCTCCACTTT.

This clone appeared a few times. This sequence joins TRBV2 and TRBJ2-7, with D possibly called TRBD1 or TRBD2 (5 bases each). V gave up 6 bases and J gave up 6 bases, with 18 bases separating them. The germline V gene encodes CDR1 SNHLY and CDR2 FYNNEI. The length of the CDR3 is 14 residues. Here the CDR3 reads CASRPTGPLPEQYF. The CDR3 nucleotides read TGTGCCAGCAGGCCTACGGGACCTCTCCCCGAGCAGTACTTC.

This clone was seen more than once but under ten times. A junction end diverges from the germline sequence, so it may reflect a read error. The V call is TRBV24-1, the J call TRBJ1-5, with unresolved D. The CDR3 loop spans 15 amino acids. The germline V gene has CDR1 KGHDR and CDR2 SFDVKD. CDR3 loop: CASSRRTGGGQPQHF. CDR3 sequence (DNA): TGTGCCAGCAGTCGCAGGACGGGAGGAGGTCAGCCCCAGCATTTT.

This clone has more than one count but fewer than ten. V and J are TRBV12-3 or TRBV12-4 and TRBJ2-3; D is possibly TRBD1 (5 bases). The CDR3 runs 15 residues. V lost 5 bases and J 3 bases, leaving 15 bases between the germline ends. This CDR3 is CASSPLGLSTDTQYF. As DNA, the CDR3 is TGTGCCAGCAGTCCTTTGGGGCTCTCAACAGATACGCAGTATTTT.

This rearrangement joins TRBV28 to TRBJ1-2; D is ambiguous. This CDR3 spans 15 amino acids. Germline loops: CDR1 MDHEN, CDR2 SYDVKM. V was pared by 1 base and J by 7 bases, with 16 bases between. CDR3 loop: CASSLFDGNRGGYTF. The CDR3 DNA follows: TGTGCCAGCAGTTTATTTGATGGCAACCGGGGTGGCTACACCTTC.

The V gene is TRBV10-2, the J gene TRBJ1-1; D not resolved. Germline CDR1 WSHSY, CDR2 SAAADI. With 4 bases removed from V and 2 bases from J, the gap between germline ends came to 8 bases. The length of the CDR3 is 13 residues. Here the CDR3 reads CASSASGNTEAFF. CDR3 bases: TGCGCCAGCAGTGCTTCAGGCAACACTGAAGCTTTCTTT.

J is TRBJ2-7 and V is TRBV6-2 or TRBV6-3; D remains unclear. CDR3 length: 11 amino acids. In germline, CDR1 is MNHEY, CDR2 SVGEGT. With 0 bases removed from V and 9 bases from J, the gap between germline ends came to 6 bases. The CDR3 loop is CASSYSAWQYF. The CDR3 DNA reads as TGTGCCAGCAGTTACTCGGCGTGGCAGTACTTC.

The CDR3 DNA follows: TGTGCCATCAGCGACGGGTTCGACACCGGGGAGCTGTTTTTT. It codes for CAISDGFDTGELFF. The rearrangement joins TRBV6-1 to TRBJ2-2; unclear D gene. This CDR3 comprises 14 residues. The V and J ends lost 10 bases and 3 bases respectively, with 15 bases between them. Germline loops: CDR1 MNHNS, CDR2 SASEGT.

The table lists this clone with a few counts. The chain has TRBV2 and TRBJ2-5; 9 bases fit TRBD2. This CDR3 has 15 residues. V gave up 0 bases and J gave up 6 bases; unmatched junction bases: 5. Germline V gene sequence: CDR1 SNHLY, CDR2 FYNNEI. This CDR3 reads CASSEARGGGKTQYF. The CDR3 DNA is TGTGCCAGCAGTGAAGCGCGGGGGGGCGGGAAGACCCAGTACTTC. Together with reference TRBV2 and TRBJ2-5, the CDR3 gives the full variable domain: EPEVTQTPSHQVTQMGQEVILRCVPISNHLYFYWYRQILGQKVEFLVSFYNNEISEKSEIFDDQFSVERPDGSNFTLKIRSTKLEDSAMYFCASSEARGGGKTQYFGPGTRLLVL.